The 23 T cell receptor beta chains below were found in one sample sequenced in a study of shared clonotypes between healthy human individuals. Libraries were prepared by immunoSEQ multiplex PCR; TCRdb keeps only in-frame clonotypes and omits some of them. The table has fewer than 400,000 clones, around two thirds seen once. The sequencing input was memory CD4+ T cells sorted from blood. Regarding subset: CD45RA-negative fraction. These receptors came from a young man in good health.

This clone was seen a handful of times. The chain has TRBV7-8 and TRBJ1-5; tentative D call: TRBD1 (6 bases). Between the trimmed V and J ends, which lost 3 bases and 0 bases, there was a span of 18 bases. Germline-derived CDR1 and CDR2 are SGHVS and FQNEAQ. The CDR3 is 18 residues long. The CDR3 DNA reads as TGTGCCAGCAGCTTTTTCCTCTCACCAGGGGATAGCAATCAGCCCCAGCATTTT. It specifies CASSFFLSPGDSNQPQHF.

This clone was seen many times. This chain links TRBV6-1 with TRBJ2-2; possibly TRBD2 for D (7 bases). Germline loops: CDR1 MNHNS, CDR2 SASEGT. V was clipped by 5 bases and J by 6 bases, with 16 bases between them. The CDR3 covers 15 residues. The CDR3 spells CASSNTGGTPGELFF. CDR3 DNA: TGTGCCAGCAGTAACACCGGGGGGACACCCGGGGAGCTGTTTTTT.

The rearrangement joins TRBV2 to TRBJ2-5; D is unresolved. In germline, CDR1 is SNHLY, CDR2 FYNNEI. CDR3 length: 12 residues. V was shortened by 9 bases and J by 4 bases, with 12 bases between the two germline ends. CDR3 protein: CASAGVGETQYF. The CDR3 region has the DNA TGTGCCAGTGCCGGAGTCGGAGAGACCCAGTACTTC.

The V and J genes are TRBV6-6 and TRBJ1-5; a weak D match, TRBD1 (6 bases). CDR1 and CDR2 (germline): MNHNY, SVGAGI (reference sequence). Trimming cost V 3 bases and J 7 bases, with 13 bases left between them. CDR3 size: 14 residues. As DNA, the CDR3 is TGTGCCAGCAGTTATTCAGGGGTTGGGCAGCCCCAGCATTTT. Protein product: CASSYSGVGQPQHF.

This clone has ten or more counts. Other DNA sequences within the sample encode an identical CDR3. The chain joins TRBV4-1 to TRBJ2-7, with 8 bases aligning to TRBD1. The V gene's germline CDR1 is MGHRA and CDR2 YSYEKL. J lost 4 bases, V lost 4 bases, and 15 bases had no gene match. The CDR3 loop spans 17 amino acids. The DNA of the CDR3 is TGCGCCAGCAGCCCATCTAAGCAGGGGGCAGGGGCGTACGAGCAGTACTTC. It is translated as CASSPSKQGAGAYEQYF.

This clone was seen a handful of times. The V gene is TRBV7-6, the J gene TRBJ2-2, with D maybe TRBD2 (5 bases). The germline V and J ends were trimmed by 1 base and 3 bases, with 9 bases remaining between them. The CDR3 has 15 amino acids. Germline V gene data show CDR1 as SGHVS and CDR2 as FNYEAQ. This chain's CDR3 is CASSLDEGYTGELFF. In DNA form, the CDR3 reads TGTGCCAGCAGCTTAGACGAGGGCTACACCGGGGAGCTGTTTTTT. Full variable domain (outside the CDR3, taken from reference TRBV7-6 and TRBJ2-2): GAGVSQSPRYKVTKRGQDVALRCDPISGHVSLYWYRQALGQGPEFLTYFNYEAQQDKSGLPNDRFSAERPEGSISTLTIQRTEQRDSAMYRCASSLDEGYTGELFFGEGSRLTVL.

This rearrangement joins TRBV18 to TRBJ2-7; 7 bases are a match to TRBD1. V gave up 4 bases and J gave up 0 bases; unmatched junction bases: 3. The length of the CDR3 is 14 residues. Germline assignment: CDR1 KGHSH and CDR2 LQKENI. CDR3 residues: CASSLDRSSYEQYF. The CDR3 nucleotides are TGTGCCAGCTCACTGGACAGGAGCTCCTACGAGCAGTACTTC. Variable domain in full (rest from reference TRBV18 and TRBJ2-7): NAGVMQNPRHLVRRRGQEARLRCSPMKGHSHVYWYRQLPEEGLKFMVYLQKENIIDESGMPKERFSAEFPKEGPSILRIQQVVRGDSAAYFCASSLDRSSYEQYFGPGTRLTVT.

The table lists this clone with a few counts. The CDR3: CASSRDSGANVLTF. The CDR3 bases are TGTGCCAGCTCACGAGACTCTGGGGCCAACGTCCTGACTTTC. V gene TRBV18 combines with J gene TRBJ2-6; D unclear. The CDR3 has 14 residues. Germline V CDR1 and CDR2: KGHSH, LQKENI. The ends were cut back, 4 bases at V and 0 bases at J, with 4 bases in the middle.

This rearrangement joins TRBV7-2 to TRBJ2-3; 9 bases agree with TRBD2. The CDR3 totals 16 residues. J lost 6 bases, V lost 5 bases, and 12 bases had no gene match. Germline CDR1 and CDR2: SGHTA and FQGNSA. The CDR3: CASSIQAGGVTDTQYF. Written as DNA, the CDR3 is TGTGCCAGCAGCATACAAGCGGGAGGTGTAACTGATACGCAGTATTTT.

The V gene is TRBV5-6, the J gene TRBJ2-1, with unresolved D. There are 13 residues in the CDR3. Trimming stripped 2 bases from V and 9 bases from J, with 12 bases between. CDR1 SGHDT and CDR2 YYEEEE come from the germline V gene. CDR3 protein: CASSLNRVGEQFF. In DNA form, the CDR3 reads TGTGCCAGCAGCTTAAATCGGGTTGGTGAGCAGTTCTTC.

This clone was detected once. The gene calls are TRBV5-4 and TRBJ2-3; the D is unclear. The germline V gene encodes CDR1 SGHNT and CDR2 YYREEE (reference sequence). This CDR3 is built from 16 residues. Trimming stripped 0 bases from V and 2 bases from J, with 13 bases between. The CDR3: CASSLVSGRDTDTQYF. The CDR3 bases are TGTGCCAGCAGCTTGGTATCGGGCAGAGACACAGATACGCAGTATTTT.

The chain carries TRBV7-9 and TRBJ2-7; 7 bases agree with TRBD2. The CDR3 runs to 14 residues. J was trimmed by 5 bases and V by 4 bases; bases with no gene match: 8. The germline gives CDR1 SEHNR, CDR2 FQNEAQ (reference sequence). The CDR3 nucleotides are TGTGCCAGCAGCTCTCTAGCGGCCTGGGACGAGCAGTACTTC. Protein: CASSSLAAWDEQYF.

The rearrangement joins TRBV6-6 to TRBJ2-6, with D perhaps matching TRBD2 (5 bases). Germline V gene lookup returns CDR1 MNHNY and CDR2 SVGAGI (reference sequence). The CDR3 runs 16 residues. The V and J ends lost 2 bases and 0 bases respectively, with 8 bases between them. The CDR3 sequence: CASSYSGNSGANVLTF. The CDR3 bases are TGTGCCAGCAGTTACAGCGGAAACTCTGGGGCCAACGTCCTGACTTTC.

The sample holds a few counts of this clone. V usage is TRBV28 and J usage is TRBJ1-1, with 9 bases lining up with TRBD1. The CDR3 length is 14 residues. Losses at the gene ends were 6 bases for V and 4 bases for J; bases not matched to a gene: 6. The V gene's germline CDR1 is MDHEN and CDR2 SYDVKM. In nucleotides, the CDR3 is TGTGCCAGCAGATTACAGGGGGCGCTCACTGAAGCTTTCTTT. Translating gives CASRLQGALTEAFF.

The rearrangement joins TRBV19 to TRBJ2-1; TRBD1 aligns across 7 bases. V lost 3 bases to trimming and J lost 13 bases; unmatched junction nucleotides: 9. CDR1 is LNHDA, CDR2 SQIVND, per germline (reference sequence). This CDR3 has 13 residues. The CDR3 bases are TGTGCCAGTAGTATTGAAAGACAGGGAGCCCAGTTCTTC. Translation gives CASSIERQGAQFF.

The gene calls are TRBV7-9 and TRBJ2-7, with D hard to call. The CDR3 is 16 amino acids. The V gene lost 0 bases and the J gene lost 0 bases, with 12 bases spanning the gap. CDR1 SEHNR and CDR2 FQNEAQ come from the germline V gene (reference sequence). CDR3 DNA: TGTGCCAGCAGCTTAGCGACGGGTCCAACCTCCTACGAGCAGTACTTC. Translating it yields CASSLATGPTSYEQYF.

This chain uses TRBV5-5 with TRBJ2-3, with D perhaps matching TRBD2 (5 bases). Per the germline V gene, CDR1 is SGHKS and CDR2 is YYEKEE (reference sequence). Trimming stripped 4 bases from V and 0 bases from J, with 9 bases between. The CDR3 spans 14 residues. The CDR3 sequence is CASSRPGSTDTQYF. The CDR3 coding sequence is TGTGCCAGCAGCAGGCCGGGAAGCACAGATACGCAGTATTTT.

The chain combines TRBV29-1 with TRBJ1-5, with a possible D match to TRBD1 (6 bases). The germline V and J ends were trimmed by 8 bases and 3 bases, with 14 bases remaining between them. Per germline, CDR1 SQVTM and CDR2 ANQGSEA. The CDR3 totals 13 residues. Written as DNA, the CDR3 is TGCAGCATAGACCAGGGGCCCAATCAGCCCCAGCATTTT. Its protein product is CSIDQGPNQPQHF. Full variable domain (outside the CDR3, taken from reference TRBV29-1 and TRBJ1-5): SAVISQKPSRDICQRGTSLTIQCQVDSQVTMMFWYRQQPGQSLTLIATANQGSEATYESGFVIDKFPISRPNLTFSTLTVSNMSPEDSSIYLCSIDQGPNQPQHFGDGTRLSIL.

The chain carries TRBV30 and TRBJ1-5; D might be TRBD1 (6 bases). The CDR3 has 14 amino acids. Trimming cost V 2 bases and J 9 bases, with 17 bases left between them. CDR1 GTSNPN and CDR2 SVGIG come from the germline V gene (reference sequence). This CDR3 reads CAWSTRQAIRPQHF. CDR3 DNA: TGTGCCTGGAGTACCAGACAGGCAATCAGGCCCCAGCATTTT.

This clone was found once. V and J are TRBV7-2 and TRBJ2-5, with D tentatively TRBD2 (5 bases). This CDR3 comprises 15 residues. Germline values: CDR1 SGHTA, CDR2 FQGNSA. V shed 6 bases and J shed 4 bases, with 18 bases lying between them. CDR3 loop: CASRAGSASLETQYF. CDR3 bases: TGTGCCAGCAGGGCGGGTAGCGCGAGTCTAGAGACCCAGTACTTC.

The rearrangement joins TRBV25-1 to TRBJ1-3; D is ambiguous. CDR1 and CDR2 (germline): MGHDK, SYGVNS. The length of the CDR3 is 13 residues. Between the trimmed V and J ends, which lost 6 bases and 3 bases, there was a span of 9 bases. The CDR3 sequence: CASRGSGGNTIYF. Written as DNA, the CDR3 is TGTGCCAGCAGGGGATCAGGTGGAAACACCATATATTTT.

The rearrangement uses TRBV7-8 and TRBJ1-5; no reliable D call. Germline V lookup: CDR1 SGHVS, CDR2 FQNEAQ. The CDR3 is 13 residues long. The germline V and J ends were trimmed by 5 bases and 4 bases, with 9 bases remaining between them. The CDR3 sequence is CASSPALNQPQHF. CDR3 DNA: TGTGCCAGCAGCCCAGCACTTAATCAGCCCCAGCATTTT. The variable domain in full, with the rest retrieved from reference TRBV7-8 and TRBJ1-5, is GAGVSQSPRYKVAKRGQDVALRCDPISGHVSLFWYQQALGQGPEFLTYFQNEAQLDKSGLPSDRFFAERPEGSVSTLKIQRTQQEDSAVYLCASSPALNQPQHFGDGTRLSIL.

The chain couples TRBV7-8 to TRBJ2-1; D is perhaps TRBD2 (6 bases). This CDR3 is 15 amino acids long. Trimming took 1 base from V and 9 from J, leaving 16 bases between them. CDR1 is SGHVS, CDR2 FQNEAQ, per germline. CDR3 in amino acids: CASSLVGLAGGEQFF. The CDR3 DNA follows: TGTGCCAGCAGCTTAGTTGGGCTAGCCGGGGGTGAGCAGTTCTTC.